This TCR beta chain stems from a study of blood T cells in healthy people across ages. As regards this clonotype: Its antigen is not known.

Together with a sample-barcoded 5' primer, a J-beta primer mix was included in a second PCR lasting about 6 to 11 cycles. All samples yielded 3 million or more CDR3-containing paired-end reads. Using its own MiXCR run on the 5' RACE reads, TCRdb lists one record per CDR3 protein. The top ten hold about 6.7% of the sample, which has 1,300,000 or so distinct CDR3 sequences, roughly 64% seen once. Study outcomes and limitations: As age increased, TCR beta diversity per million T cells fell in a roughly linear fashion. Researchers report that TCR beta diversity correlated strongly with naive T cell percentage.

The TCR originated in a man between 18 and 35 years old in good health. The sequencing sample was made of blood.

CDR3 residues: CASSRPEAGIYNEQYF. The CDR3, as DNA: TGTGCCAGCAGCCGTCCGGAGGCGGGAATTTACAATGAGCAGTACTTC. The chain joins TRBV6-2 or TRBV6-3 to TRBJ2-1, with D possibly matching TRBD2 (6 bases). Judging by the DNA end, TRBJ2-7 fits better; the J call may be wrong. The CDR3 sequence is 16 residues long. Germline CDR1 MNHEY, CDR2 SVGEGT.